These 28 T cell receptor beta chains came from one sample sequenced in a study of cytomegalovirus exposure and HLA in healthy donors (dated by TCRdb to the late 2010s). The library came from the immunoSEQ multiplex PCR assay. The multiplex PCR relied on a mix of 60 forward primers for TCR Vbeta segments and 13 reverse primers for TCR Jbeta segments. What TCRdb holds here is the immuneACCESS table cut down to in-frame rearrangements. Part of the clones is not present; checked against another copy, under half of the missing clones reflect an unresolved V gene, and the others are unexplained. For this sample, the table gives roughly 36,000 clones. The ten largest make up roughly 2.9% of the sample. Source material: PBMCs. These receptors came from a woman aged 30 to 39 in good health and CMV-seropositive.

The genes are TRBV11-3 and TRBJ2-7; D gene uncertain. The ends were cut back, 2 bases at V and 4 bases at J, with 3 bases in the middle. CDR1 and CDR2 from the germline V gene are SGHNT and YENEEA. The CDR3 loop spans 11 amino acids. The CDR3 DNA is TGTGCCAGCAGCTTACAGTACGAGCAGTACTTC. Its protein product is CASSLQYEQYF. Together with reference TRBV11-3 and TRBJ2-7, the CDR3 gives the full variable domain: EAGVVQSPRYKIIEKKQPVAFWCNPISGHNTLYWYLQNLGQGPELLIRYENEEAVDDSQLPKDRFSAERLKGVDSTLKIQPAELGDSAVYLCASSLQYEQYFGPGTRLTVT.

The chain has TRBV5-5 and TRBJ1-1, with unresolved D. CDR3 length equals 13 residues. The germline CDR1 and CDR2 sequences are SGHKS and YYEKEE (reference sequence). V gave up 0 bases and J gave up 1 base, with 4 bases separating them. In nucleotides, the CDR3 is TGTGCCAGCAGCTTGGGAGAGAACACTGAAGCTTTCTTT. Translating gives CASSLGENTEAFF.

The rearrangement uses TRBV10-3 and TRBJ2-3; possibly TRBD2 for D (6 bases). The CDR3 consists of 15 residues. V was shortened by 3 bases and J by 3 bases, with 13 bases between the two germline ends. Germline V gene lookup returns CDR1 ENHRY and CDR2 SYGVKD. In DNA form, the CDR3 reads TGTGCCATCAGTGATGGAGGGTTGGTTACAGATACGCAGTATTTT. Translated, it gives CAISDGGLVTDTQYF.

This chain links TRBV10-3 with TRBJ1-3, with D unresolved. V lost 4 bases and J lost 0, with 4 bases in between. The CDR3 extends over 13 amino acids. CDR1 and CDR2 (germline): ENHRY, SYGVKD. CDR3 sequence reads: CAISAGSGNTIYF. CDR3 in DNA: TGTGCCATCAGTGCGGGCTCTGGAAACACCATATATTTT.

This sequence joins TRBV7-9 and TRBJ1-1; the D gene is possibly TRBD1 (6 bases). The CDR3 sequence is 12 residues long. Trimming shortened V by 5 bases and J by 7 bases, and 11 bases separated the two germline ends. CDR1 SEHNR and CDR2 FQNEAQ come from the germline V gene (reference sequence). The CDR3 loop is CASSPFRGEAFF. The CDR3 DNA reads TGTGCCAGCAGCCCATTCAGGGGTGAAGCTTTCTTT.

The chain employs TRBV18 and TRBJ2-1; TRBD2 aligns across 9 bases. Germline lookup yields CDR1 KGHSH and CDR2 LQKENI. The CDR3 has 14 residues. The V segment lost 5 bases and the J segment 10 bases; nucleotides outside the gene matches: 9. CDR3 in amino acids: CASSGAGGKQEQFF. In nucleotides, the CDR3 is TGTGCCAGCTCAGGAGCGGGAGGTAAACAGGAGCAGTTCTTC. Filled out from reference TRBV18 and TRBJ2-1, the complete variable domain reads NAGVMQNPRHLVRRRGQEARLRCSPMKGHSHVYWYRQLPEEGLKFMVYLQKENIIDESGMPKERFSAEFPKEGPSILRIQQVVRGDSAAYFCASSGAGGKQEQFFGPGTRLTVL.

This chain connects TRBV4-1 to TRBJ1-2, with 9 bases fitting TRBD1. The V gene end was trimmed by 0 bases and the J gene end by 6 bases; junction bases not matched to a gene: 8. The length of the CDR3 is 16 residues. Germline CDR1 MGHRA, CDR2 YSYEKL. In nucleotides, the CDR3 is TGCGCCAGCAGCCAAGACGCACCGGGACAGGGTAATGGCTACACCTTC. It codes for CASSQDAPGQGNGYTF.

This chain joins TRBV7-9 and TRBJ1-2; 7 bases are shared with TRBD1. This CDR3 is 13 amino acids long. V shed 5 bases and J 4 bases; nucleotides not matched to a gene: 4. CDR1 and CDR2 from the germline V gene are SEHNR and FQNEAQ (reference sequence). CDR3: CASSTTGVYGYTF. The CDR3, as DNA: TGTGCCAGCAGCACAACAGGGGTCTATGGCTACACCTTC.

The V gene is TRBV14, the J gene TRBJ1-1; possibly TRBD1 for D (6 bases). The CDR3 contains 15 residues. The V gene lost 6 bases and the J gene lost 0 bases, with 14 bases spanning the gap. Germline V gives CDR1 SGHDN, CDR2 FVKESK. The CDR3 is CASSPPTGMNTEAFF. The CDR3 DNA follows: TGTGCCAGCAGTCCTCCTACAGGGATGAACACTGAAGCTTTCTTT.

V and J are TRBV6-6 and TRBJ2-1, with 8 bases lining up with TRBD1. The CDR3 loop spans 16 amino acids. V lost 6 bases, J lost 2 bases, and 9 bases stayed unmatched. Germline CDR1 is MNHNY and CDR2 is SVGAGI (reference sequence). The CDR3 sequence: CASSPRTGTPYNEQFF. For the CDR3, the DNA is TGTGCCAGCAGCCCCCGGACAGGGACCCCCTACAATGAGCAGTTCTTC.

The V call is TRBV4-1, the J call TRBJ2-2; D is possibly TRBD2 (5 bases). The germline V gene has CDR1 MGHRA and CDR2 YSYEKL. V gave up 6 bases and J gave up 5 bases, with 22 bases separating them. CDR3 length: 17 amino acids. For the CDR3, the DNA is TGCGCCAGCAGTACTGGAGCGGCTCAACCATCAACCGGGGAGCTGTTTTTT. Residues: CASSTGAAQPSTGELFF.

Comments on this clone: The junction differs from germline at one of its ends, possibly a read error. The sample carries other DNA sequences with the same CDR3. This chain connects TRBV9 to TRBJ1-5, with 7 bases fitting TRBD1. CDR3 length equals 15 residues. The germline gives CDR1 SGDLS, CDR2 YYNGEE. The CDR3 reads CASSVVPRDSQPQHF. DNA of the CDR3: TGCGCCAGCAGCGTAGTTCCCCGGGACAGTCAGCCCCAGCATTTT.

The rearrangement uses TRBV6-5 and TRBJ2-1; 8 bases agree with TRBD2. This CDR3 has 13 amino acids. The germline V gene has CDR1 MNHEY and CDR2 SVGAGI. The V and J ends lost 6 bases and 9 bases, in that order; junction bases with no gene match: 7. Here the CDR3 DNA reads TGTGCCAGCAGGTATACTAGCGGAGCTGAGCAGTTCTTC. Translation gives CASRYTSGAEQFF.

The rearrangement uses TRBV5-4 and TRBJ2-7, with 8 bases lining up with TRBD1. The CDR3 runs 14 residues. The germline V gene has CDR1 SGHNT and CDR2 YYREEE (reference sequence). V was pared by 3 bases and J by 4 bases, with 6 bases of the junction left unmatched. Here the CDR3 reads CASSSANRGYEQYF. The DNA of the CDR3 is TGTGCCAGCAGCTCGGCCAACAGGGGGTACGAGCAGTACTTC. Together with reference TRBV5-4 and TRBJ2-7, the CDR3 gives the full variable domain: ETGVTQSPTHLIKTRGQQVTLRCSSQSGHNTVSWYQQALGQGPQFIFQYYREEENGRGNFPPRFSGLQFPNYSSELNVNALELDDSALYLCASSSANRGYEQYFGPGTRLTVT.

This chain's CDR3 is CASTKVGTGFVGQFF. The CDR3 nucleotides are TGTGCCAGCACCAAGGTGGGGACAGGGTTTGTCGGGCAGTTCTTC. V and J are TRBV2 and TRBJ2-1; TRBD1 aligns across 9 bases. The V and J ends lost 7 bases and 12 bases, in that order; junction bases with no gene match: 16. The germline gives CDR1 SNHLY, CDR2 FYNNEI. The length of the CDR3 is 15 residues.

As for this clone: The germline gene is not matched at one end of the junction; a read error may be the cause. Other DNA sequences in the same sample also yield this CDR3. The V and J genes are TRBV4-1 and TRBJ2-5; tentative D call: TRBD1 (6 bases). The germline V gene has CDR1 MGHRA and CDR2 YSYEKL. This CDR3 comprises 15 residues. In DNA form, the CDR3 reads TGCGCCAGTAGCCGACAGGAAAAGTACCAAGAGACCCAGTACTTC. Its translation: CASSRQEKYQETQYF.

This chain links TRBV5-1 with TRBJ1-2, with 8 bases aligning to TRBD1. The CDR3 loop spans 14 amino acids. J gave up 2 bases and V 1 base, and 1 base lay outside the gene matches. The germline CDR1 and CDR2 sequences are SGHRS and YFSETQ. The CDR3 sequence is CASSLNRGNYGYTF. The CDR3 region has the DNA TGCGCCAGCAGCTTGAACAGGGGGAACTATGGCTACACCTTC.

The J gene is TRBJ1-6, the V gene TRBV5-1; TRBD1 matches 7 bases. CDR1 is SGHRS and CDR2 is YFSETQ in the germline V gene. The CDR3 is 16 amino acids. The V and J ends lost 0 bases and 7 bases, in that order; junction bases with no gene match: 7. The CDR3 protein is CASSLGTGSGNSPLHF. The CDR3 DNA follows: TGCGCCAGCAGCTTGGGGACAGGTTCAGGAAATTCACCCCTCCACTTT.

V usage is TRBV5-1 and J usage is TRBJ1-2; 7 nucleotides line up with TRBD1. Germline CDR1 reads SGHRS; CDR2 reads YFSETQ. This CDR3 spans 14 amino acids. V was pared by 0 bases and J by 7 bases, with 6 bases of the junction left unmatched. The CDR3, as DNA: TGCGCCAGCAGCTTGGCCCCAGGGGGAGGTGGCTACACCTTC. It codes for CASSLAPGGGGYTF.

The chain is built from TRBV6-5 and TRBJ1-3, with unresolved D. The CDR3 extends over 16 amino acids. Germline V lookup: CDR1 MNHEY, CDR2 SVGAGI. V lost 2 bases to trimming and J lost 1 base, with 12 bases between them. The CDR3 coding sequence is TGTGCCAGCAGTTACGACCGGGGTGGGTCTGGAAACACCATATATTTT. Translation gives CASSYDRGGSGNTIYF.

The chain carries TRBV6-1 and TRBJ1-2, with D tentatively TRBD1 (5 bases). The CDR3 runs 14 residues. The V and J ends lost 7 bases and 4 bases respectively, with 16 bases between them. The germline CDR1 and CDR2 sequences are MNHNS and SASEGT. This CDR3 is CASTPGRGGYGYTF. As DNA, the CDR3 is TGTGCCAGCACCCCAGGAAGGGGTGGCTATGGCTACACCTTC.

J is TRBJ1-6 and V is TRBV10-3; D unresolved. The CDR3 runs 14 residues. Germline V gene lookup returns CDR1 ENHRY and CDR2 SYGVKD. With 2 bases removed from V and 4 bases from J, the gap between germline ends came to 6 bases. CDR3 DNA: TGTGCCATCAGTGAGGGACTTTATAATTCACCCCTCCACTTT. Its translation is CAISEGLYNSPLHF.

The CDR3 DNA sequence: TGTGCCGCGTGGACAGGCCTAACTAATGAAAAACTGTTTTTT. This sequence encodes CAAWTGLTNEKLFF. V gene TRBV6-1 combines with J gene TRBJ1-4; the match to TRBD1 covers 7 bases. The V gene's germline CDR1 is MNHNS and CDR2 SASEGT. The CDR3 sequence is 14 residues long. The ends lost 11 bases at V and 1 base at J; junction bases unmatched: 7.

V usage is TRBV6-1 and J usage is TRBJ1-6; no firm D call. V lost 3 bases and J lost 9, with 15 bases in between. Looked up from germline, CDR1 is MNHNS and CDR2 is SASEGT. The CDR3 contains 15 residues. CDR3 in DNA: TGTGCCAGCAGTGAGTTCGCGGGGATAGGTTCACCCCTCCACTTT. Protein: CASSEFAGIGSPLHF.

The chain uses TRBV25-1 and TRBJ2-5; D possibly corresponds to TRBD2 (5 bases). Trimming removed 6 bases from V and 4 bases from J, with 9 bases in between. CDR1 and CDR2 from the germline V gene are MGHDK and SYGVNS. The CDR3 is 12 residues long. CDR3 DNA sequence: TGTGCCAGCAGCAGACTAACAGAGACCCAGTACTTC. Translated, it gives CASSRLTETQYF.

The rearrangement joins TRBV28 to TRBJ2-7, with TRBD1 matching 7 bases. CDR1 is MDHEN and CDR2 is SYDVKM in the germline V gene. This CDR3 spans 16 amino acids. Trimming cost V 3 bases and J 4 bases; bases outside gene matches: 12. The CDR3 loop is CASSFPIDRALYEQYF. Written as DNA, the CDR3 is TGTGCCAGCAGTTTTCCTATTGACAGGGCACTGTACGAGCAGTACTTC.

The gene calls are TRBV7-8 and TRBJ1-1, with TRBD1 identical over 9 bases. The germline CDR1 and CDR2 sequences are SGHVS and FQNEAQ. The CDR3 spans 15 residues. Trimming at V came to 7 bases and at J to 0 bases, leaving 6 bases not matched to a gene. CDR3 DNA sequence: TGTGCCAGCAACTGGGACAGGGACCTGAACACTGAAGCTTTCTTT. Its translation is CASNWDRDLNTEAFF. Drawing the rest from reference TRBV7-8 and TRBJ1-1, the complete variable domain is GAGVSQSPRYKVAKRGQDVALRCDPISGHVSLFWYQQALGQGPEFLTYFQNEAQLDKSGLPSDRFFAERPEGSVSTLKIQRTQQEDSAVYLCASNWDRDLNTEAFFGQGTRLTVV.

This sequence joins TRBV29-1 and TRBJ2-7, with D possibly being TRBD1 (7 bases). Trimming took off 6 bases at V and 2 bases at J, with 11 bases between the two ends. CDR1 is SQVTM and CDR2 is ANQGSEA in the germline V gene. This CDR3 spans 12 amino acids. In nucleotides, the CDR3 is TGCAGCGTAGCCAGGGGGGCCTACGAGCAGTACTTC. This gives the protein CSVARGAYEQYF.